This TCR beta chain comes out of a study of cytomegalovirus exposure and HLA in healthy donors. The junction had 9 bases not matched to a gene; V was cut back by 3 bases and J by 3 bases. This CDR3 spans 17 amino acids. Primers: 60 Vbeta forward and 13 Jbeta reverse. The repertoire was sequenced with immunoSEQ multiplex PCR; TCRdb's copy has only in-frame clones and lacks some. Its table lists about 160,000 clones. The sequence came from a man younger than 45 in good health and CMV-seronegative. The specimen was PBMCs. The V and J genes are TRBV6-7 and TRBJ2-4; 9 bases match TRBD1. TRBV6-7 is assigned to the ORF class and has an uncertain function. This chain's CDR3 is CASSYHGAGQGKNIQYF. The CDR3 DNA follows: TGTGCCAGCAGTTATCATGGAGCGGGACAGGGCAAAAACATTCAGTACTTC.